Listed here are 8 T cell receptor beta chains from one sample, sequenced in a study of blood T cell repertoires in COVID-19. This table comes from immunoSEQ multiplex PCR, and its TCRdb copy is limited to in-frame clones, with some not included. There are 270,000 or so clones in the sample; 86% occur only once, and approximately 12% lies in the top ten. The material sequenced was peripheral blood. Receptors were obtained from a woman aged 25-40 years with COVID-19, enrolled during active disease.

The rearrangement uses TRBV7-9 and TRBJ1-1; D might be TRBD1 (5 bases). The V gene's germline CDR1 is SEHNR and CDR2 FQNEAQ (reference sequence). The CDR3 covers 17 residues. Trimming left V 3 bases short and J 0 bases short, with 17 bases between. DNA for the CDR3: TGTGCCAGCAGCTTCGGGCGGGGCATCAAACTGAACACTGAAGCTTTCTTT. Residues: CASSFGRGIKLNTEAFF.

Remarks on this clone: The sample has other DNA sequences that encode this CDR3 too. This chain links TRBV6-5 with TRBJ1-5; a weak D match, TRBD1 (5 bases). The CDR3 sequence is 14 residues long. CDR1 and CDR2 (germline): MNHEY, SVGAGI. V was cut by 2 bases and J by 3 bases, with 8 bases left in between. This CDR3 is CASSYDRTNQPQHF. As DNA, the CDR3 is TGTGCCAGCAGTTACGACAGAACCAATCAGCCCCAGCATTTT.

The gene calls are TRBV6-5 and TRBJ1-3; D might be TRBD1 (6 bases). This CDR3 is 16 amino acids long. V was trimmed by 1 base and J by 4 bases, leaving 14 bases between them. Germline lookup yields CDR1 MNHEY and CDR2 SVGAGI. The CDR3 loop is CASSYLTQGPGNTIYF. CDR3 in DNA: TGTGCCAGCAGTTACTTGACACAGGGACCCGGAAACACCATATATTTT.

The chain links TRBV5-6 to TRBJ1-3; 7 positions match TRBD1. The CDR3 contains 15 residues. Germline trimming cut 4 bases from V and 2 bases from J; bases unmatched to any gene: 6. Germline CDR1 SGHDT, CDR2 YYEEEE. CDR3 nucleotide sequence: TGTGCCAGCAGCGTACTCCAGGGGGCTGGAAACACCATATATTTT. Translating it yields CASSVLQGAGNTIYF.

The V and J genes are TRBV4-1 and TRBJ2-3, with D perhaps matching TRBD2 (7 bases). This CDR3 spans 18 amino acids. V gave up 0 bases and J gave up 7 bases, with 23 bases separating them. The germline V gene encodes CDR1 MGHRA and CDR2 YSYEKL. This chain's CDR3 is CASSQDRTGGGRGNTQYF. DNA for the CDR3: TGCGCCAGCAGCCAAGATCGTACTGGCGGGGGCCGGGGGAATACGCAGTATTTT.

This clone was counted once. The genes are TRBV4-1 and TRBJ2-7; D is possibly TRBD1 (6 bases). The CDR3 covers 17 residues. CDR1 is MGHRA and CDR2 is YSYEKL in the germline V gene. Between the trimmed V and J ends, which lost 0 bases and 7 bases, there was a span of 22 bases. The CDR3 loop is CASSQDAGARLLSEQYF. In nucleotides, the CDR3 is TGCGCCAGCAGCCAAGATGCAGGGGCCCGCCTGTTGTCTGAGCAGTACTTC.

The chain joins TRBV5-4 to TRBJ1-1; D is possibly TRBD1 (6 bases). Trimming removed 3 bases from V and 1 base from J, with 10 bases in between. The CDR3 loop spans 14 amino acids. The germline CDR1 and CDR2 sequences are SGHNT and YYREEE (reference sequence). The CDR3 DNA reads as TGTGCCAGCAGCTGGGAGACAGGGAACACTGAAGCTTTCTTT. The encoded protein is CASSWETGNTEAFF.

This clone was seen a few times. This chain links TRBV3-1 (or the pseudogene TRBV3-2) with TRBJ2-7; no clear D gene. CDR3 length: 12 amino acids. Trimming pared 1 base from V and 9 bases from J, leaving 10 bases between. CDR1 is LGHDT, CDR2 YNNKEL, per germline (reference sequence). The CDR3 region has the DNA TGTGCCAGCAGCCAAGTCGGTACCGGGCAGTACTTC. Encoded protein: CASSQVGTGQYF.